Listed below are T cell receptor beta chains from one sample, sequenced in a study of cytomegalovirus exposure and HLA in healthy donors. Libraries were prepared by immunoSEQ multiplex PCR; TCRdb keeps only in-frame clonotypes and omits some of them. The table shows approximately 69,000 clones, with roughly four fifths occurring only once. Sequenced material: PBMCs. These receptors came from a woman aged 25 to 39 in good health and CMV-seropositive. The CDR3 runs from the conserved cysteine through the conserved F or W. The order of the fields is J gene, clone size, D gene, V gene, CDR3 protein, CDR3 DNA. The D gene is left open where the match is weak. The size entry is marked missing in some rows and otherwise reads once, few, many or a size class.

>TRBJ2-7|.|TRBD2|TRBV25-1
CASKRTSDGEQYF
TGTGCCAGCAAGAGGACTAGCGACGGCGAGCAGTACTTC
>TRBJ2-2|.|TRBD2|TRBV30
CAWRGTSLGLGTGELFF
TGTGCCTGGAGGGGGACTAGTCTAGGACTGGGCACCGGGGAGCTGTTTTTT
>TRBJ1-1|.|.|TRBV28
CASSFFSYGLGFF
TGTGCCAGCAGTTTTTTTAGTTACGGACTAGGTTTCTTT
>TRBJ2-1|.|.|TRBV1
CTSSHDYLLNEQFF
TGCACCAGCAGCCACGACTACCTCCTCAATGAGCAGTTCTTC
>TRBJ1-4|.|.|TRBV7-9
CASSLWGDGKLFF
TGTGCCAGCAGCTTATGGGGAGATGGAAAACTGTTTTTT
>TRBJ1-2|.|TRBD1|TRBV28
CASSPYRGGGGYTF
TGTGCCAGCAGTCCTTACAGGGGTGGAGGTGGCTACACCTTC
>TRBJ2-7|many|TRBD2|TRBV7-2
CASSHLAGVESYEQYF
TGTGCCAGCAGCCACCTAGCGGGAGTTGAGTCCTACGAGCAGTACTTC
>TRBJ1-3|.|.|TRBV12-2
CASRPKLGDQGNTIYF
TGTGCAAGTCGCCCCAAGCTAGGGGATCAGGGAAACACCATATATTTT
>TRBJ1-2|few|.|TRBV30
CAWSVLLGSRGYTF
TGTGCCTGGAGTGTACTATTAGGGAGTCGAGGCTACACCTTC
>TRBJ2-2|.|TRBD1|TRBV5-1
CASSRYAGGRELFF
TGCGCCAGCAGCAGATATGCAGGGGGCAGGGAGCTGTTTTTT
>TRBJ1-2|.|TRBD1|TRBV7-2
CASSPEGADGYTF
TGTGCCAGCAGCCCAGAGGGGGCGGATGGCTACACCTTC
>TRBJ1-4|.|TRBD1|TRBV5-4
CASSPGQGLNEKLFF
TGTGCCAGCAGCCCCGGACAGGGCTTGAATGAAAAACTGTTTTTT
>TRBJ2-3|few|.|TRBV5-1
CASSREILTDTQYF
TGCGCCAGCAGCAGGGAGATTCTCACAGATACGCAGTATTTT
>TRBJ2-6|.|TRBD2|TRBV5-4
CASSPGLADDSGANVLTF
TGTGCCAGCAGCCCCGGACTAGCGGATGACTCTGGGGCCAACGTCCTGACTTTC
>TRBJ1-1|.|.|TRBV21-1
CASSRQRNTEAFF
TGTGCCAGCAGTCGACAGCGGAACACTGAAGCTTTCTTT
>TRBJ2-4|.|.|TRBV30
CAWSPPLAKNIQYF
TGTGCCTGGAGTCCTCCCTTGGCCAAAAACATTCAGTACTTC
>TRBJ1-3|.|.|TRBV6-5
CASSYAWTVSGNTIYF
TGTGCCAGCAGTTACGCATGGACAGTCTCTGGAAACACCATATATTTT
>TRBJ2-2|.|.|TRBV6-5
CASSRGQTGELFF
TGTGCCAGCAGTCGCGGACAGACCGGGGAGCTGTTTTTT
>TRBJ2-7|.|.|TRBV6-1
CASGPTVLEQYF
TGTGCCAGCGGCCCCACCGTTCTCGAGCAGTACTTC
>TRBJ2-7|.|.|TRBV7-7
CASSPTTGYEQYF
TGTGCTAGCAGCCCGACGACTGGGTACGAGCAGTACTTC
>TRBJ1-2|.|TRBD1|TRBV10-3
CAINTATGDYGYTF
TGTGCCATCAATACCGCAACAGGGGACTATGGCTACACCTTC
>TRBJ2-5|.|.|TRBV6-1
CASSAIRETQYF
TGTGCCAGCAGTGCTATTCGGGAGACCCAGTACTTC
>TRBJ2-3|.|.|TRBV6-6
CANGSPDTQYF
TGTGCCAACGGGAGTCCAGATACGCAGTATTTT
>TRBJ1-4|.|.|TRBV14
CASSQDERFREKLFF
TGTGCCAGCAGCCAAGATGAGAGGTTTCGCGAAAAACTGTTTTTT
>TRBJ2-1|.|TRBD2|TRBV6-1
CASSEAVAGGFNEQFF
TGTGCCAGCAGTGAAGCGGTAGCGGGAGGATTCAATGAGCAGTTCTTC
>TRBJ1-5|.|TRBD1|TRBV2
CASSGGQVSNQPQHF
TGTGCCAGCAGTGGCGGACAGGTTAGCAATCAGCCCCAGCATTTT